This T cell receptor (beta chain) was recovered during a study of Graves' ophthalmopathy and Graves' hyperthyroidism. Study details: Untreated patients at initial diagnosis provided peripheral blood.

The TCR beta CDR3 regions underwent amplification from RNA transcripts. Investigators did first-round RT-PCR with HTBI primers, then second-round multiplex PCR. TCRdb reanalysed the multiplex PCR reads using MiXCR and keeps one entry per CDR3 protein. The sample records hundreds of thousands of distinct CDR3 sequences, around 21% being singletons. The study, taken as a whole, reports: Ophthalmopathy progression cases were predicted by the model with 55% to 71% sensitivity and more than 72% specificity.

This clonotype was recorded a few times. The antigen remains undetermined. Clinical symptoms, serum thyroxine, TRAb, thyroid ultrasound and orbital computed tomography formed the basis of diagnosis. Trimming left V 5 bases short and J 7 bases short, with 14 bases between. The CDR3 spans 13 residues. Per germline, CDR1 MNHEY and CDR2 SVGEGT. Sequenced material: peripheral blood. The source is a woman younger than 35 with stable Graves' hyperthyroidism. The chain links TRBV6-2 or TRBV6-3 to TRBJ1-2, with D hard to call. The CDR3 bases are TGTGCCAGCAGTGCAATATCCCTAAGTGGCTACACCTTC. Protein product: CASSAISLSGYTF.